These T cell receptor beta chains were read from a single sample in a study of cytomegalovirus exposure and HLA in healthy donors. Sequencing used immunoSEQ multiplex PCR; TCRdb keeps in-frame clones, though not all of them. The table has 30,000 to 35,000 clones, roughly 82% seen once. The sequencing input was PBMCs. These TCRs come from a young woman in good health and CMV-seronegative. CDR3s include the opening cysteine and the closing phenylalanine or tryptophan. D genes are given only for firm matches. Size is omitted from some rows. Given values are once, few, many or a class for expanded clones.

abundance | j_gene | len | d_gene | v_gene | CDR3nt | CDR3aa
NA | TRBJ2-7 | 16 | TRBD1 | TRBV5-1 | TGCGCCAGCAGCCGAGGAGAAGGGACAGGGGCCTACGAGCAGTACTTC | CASSRGEGTGAYEQYF
NA | TRBJ1-1 | 14 | NA | TRBV18 | TGTGCCAGCTCACTACAATCTGATAACACTGAAGCTTTCTTT | CASSLQSDNTEAFF
NA | TRBJ2-2 | 14 | NA | TRBV30 | TGTGCCTGGCGCTGGGGCGGGGTTGGCGGGGAGCTGTTTTTT | CAWRWGGVGGELFF
NA | TRBJ2-7 | 13 | NA | TRBV7-2 | TGTGCCAGCAGCTCCGGGGTCTCTCGCGAGCAGTACTTC | CASSSGVSREQYF
NA | TRBJ1-1 | 13 | NA | TRBV6-1 | TGTGCCAGCAGTGACAGGATGAACACTGAAGCTTTCTTT | CASSDRMNTEAFF
NA | TRBJ2-3 | 14 | NA | TRBV4-3 | TGCGCCAGCAGCCTCGAACTCCACACAGATACGCAGTATTTT | CASSLELHTDTQYF
NA | TRBJ2-4 | 12 | NA | TRBV7-9 | TGTGCCAGCCGGAGCAGGGAAAACATTCAGTACTTC | CASRSRENIQYF
NA | TRBJ1-2 | 15 | NA | TRBV9 | TGTGCCAGCAGCGTCTCAACCGACAGGAACTATGGCTACACCTTC | CASSVSTDRNYGYTF
NA | TRBJ2-3 | 14 | TRBD1 | TRBV25-1 | TGTGCCAGCAGTGGGGGACAGGGCACAGATACGCAGTATTTT | CASSGGQGTDTQYF
NA | TRBJ1-4 | 12 | NA | TRBV5-5 | TGTGCCAGCAGCTTGGAGACAGAAAAACTGTTTTTT | CASSLETEKLFF
NA | TRBJ2-7 | 16 | TRBD2 | TRBV11-3 | TGTGCCAGCAGCCCCCGGACTAGCGGGTCTACCGGGGAGCAGTACTTC | CASSPRTSGSTGEQYF
NA | TRBJ2-7 | 13 | TRBD1 | TRBV2 | TGTGCCAGCAGTGGGACAGGGGCGAAGGAGCAGTACTTC | CASSGTGAKEQYF
NA | TRBJ2-5 | 15 | TRBD1 | TRBV5-6 | TGTGCCAGCAGCGTTAGGACAGGGGGCGAAGAGACCCAGTACTTC | CASSVRTGGEETQYF
once | TRBJ2-1 | 13 | NA | TRBV28 | TGTGCCAGCCTAGGAGGGGCCTACAATGAGCAGTTCTTC | CASLGGAYNEQFF
NA | TRBJ2-7 | 16 | NA | TRBV19 | TGTGCCAGTAGTATTACGGCAGGGGAAGTTTCCTACGAGCAGTACTTC | CASSITAGEVSYEQYF
NA | TRBJ2-4 | 15 | NA | TRBV4-3 | TGCGCCAGCAGCCATAATGGGGGCTGGGTCAGCATTCAGTACTTC | CASSHNGGWVSIQYF
NA | TRBJ2-7 | 15 | NA | TRBV4-1 | TGCGCCAGCAGCCAAGGCCCAGGGGTAACTTACGAGCAGTACTTC | CASSQGPGVTYEQYF
once | TRBJ1-5 | 14 | TRBD1 | TRBV7-6 | TGTGCCAGCAGCCAAGGGACAGGGAGTGAGCCCCAGCATTTT | CASSQGTGSEPQHF
NA | TRBJ2-7 | 14 | TRBD2 | TRBV25-1 | TGTGCCAGCAGGGGGGTAGCGGGAGCTTACGAGCAGTACTTC | CASRGVAGAYEQYF
NA | TRBJ2-3 | 16 | NA | TRBV27 | TGTGCCAGCAGTTTCCACAGGGTACCCATCACAGATACGCAGTATTTT | CASSFHRVPITDTQYF
NA | TRBJ1-1 | 14 | TRBD1 | TRBV7-3 | TGTGCCAGCAGCCCCCAGGGGGCGCACACTGAAGCTTTCTTT | CASSPQGAHTEAFF
NA | TRBJ2-7 | 14 | TRBD2 | TRBV7-2 | TGTGCCAGCAGCTTCCGGACTAGCGGGTCCGAGCAGTACTTC | CASSFRTSGSEQYF
NA | TRBJ2-7 | 15 | TRBD2 | TRBV7-9 | TGTTCCAGCAGCTTAGTAACTAGCGTGAACTACGAGCAGTACTTC | CSSSLVTSVNYEQYF
NA | TRBJ1-1 | 14 | TRBD1 | TRBV4-1 | TGCGCCAGCAGCCTAGGGACAGGGCTCACTGAAGCTTTCTTT | CASSLGTGLTEAFF
NA | TRBJ2-5 | 17 | TRBD2 | TRBV28 | TGTGCCAGCACCTCGCGGCCCCGTAGCGGGATAGTTGAGACCCAGTACTTC | CASTSRPRSGIVETQYF
NA | TRBJ2-5 | 14 | TRBD2 | TRBV29-1 | TGCAGCGTTGTCGGCGGGGGGCTTCAAGAGACCCAGTACTTC | CSVVGGGLQETQYF
NA | TRBJ2-5 | 13 | TRBD1 | TRBV11-2 | TGTGCCAGCAGCCCCGGGACAGAAGAGACCCAGTACTTC | CASSPGTEETQYF
few | TRBJ2-1 | 16 | TRBD2 | TRBV28 | TGTGCCAGCAGAGAGTCAGCGGGAGGACGTTACAATGAGCAGTTCTTC | CASRESAGGRYNEQFF
NA | TRBJ1-2 | 14 | NA | TRBV10-3 | TGTGCCAGCAGACGGGCGAAGGGGAACTATGGCTACACCTTC | CASRRAKGNYGYTF
few | TRBJ2-7 | 15 | NA | TRBV11-1 | TGTGCCAGCAGCTCCCTGACAGTGAACTCCTACGAGCAGTACTTC | CASSSLTVNSYEQYF
NA | TRBJ2-3 | 14 | TRBD1 | TRBV5-8 | TGTGCCAGCAGCTTCGGACAGGGGGCAGATACGCAGTATTTT | CASSFGQGADTQYF
NA | TRBJ2-7 | 12 | NA | TRBV2 | TGTGCCAGCAGATACAGGTCCTACGAGCAGTACTTC | CASRYRSYEQYF
NA | TRBJ2-2 | 16 | NA | TRBV4-1 | TGCGCCAGCAGCCCGGTAACGGGGGCGAACACCGGGGAGCTGTTTTTT | CASSPVTGANTGELFF
few | TRBJ2-3 | 16 | TRBD1 | TRBV6-4 | TGTGCCAGCACCATCCCAACAGGGGCAGTAACAGATACGCAGTATTTT | CASTIPTGAVTDTQYF
NA | TRBJ2-5 | 15 | NA | TRBV7-8 | TGTGCCAGCAGCTTAGGGCTGAACAGGGCGGAGACCCAGTACTTC | CASSLGLNRAETQYF
NA | TRBJ2-3 | 15 | NA | TRBV6-5 | TGTGCCAGCAGTTACTCGCCGGGGAGCACAGATACGCAGTATTTT | CASSYSPGSTDTQYF
once | TRBJ2-2 | 12 | NA | TRBV2 | TGTGCCAGCAGTGCCGGGACCGGGGAGCTGTTTTTT | CASSAGTGELFF
few | TRBJ1-5 | 15 | TRBD1 | TRBV5-1 | TGCGCCAGCAGCTTGCAGGGGGCGAACAATCAGCCCCAGCATTTT | CASSLQGANNQPQHF
NA | TRBJ2-7 | 16 | TRBD1 | TRBV29-1 | TGCAGCGTTGAAGCTGATCGACAGGGTAGCTCCTACGAGCAGTACTTC | CSVEADRQGSSYEQYF
NA | TRBJ2-7 | 13 | NA | TRBV21-1 | TGTGCCAGCAGCAGGGACAGGGTCGTCGAGCAGTACTTC | CASSRDRVVEQYF
NA | TRBJ2-7 | 16 | NA | TRBV6-6 | TGTGCCAGCAGTTCCCCCGGGAGGGGGCAACGGTTCGAGCAGTACTTC | CASSSPGRGQRFEQYF
once | TRBJ2-2 | 18 | NA | TRBV18 | TGTGCCAGCTCACCCCAGACAGGAATTGGAACGAACACCGGGGAGCTGTTTTTT | CASSPQTGIGTNTGELFF
NA | TRBJ2-2 | 14 | NA | TRBV10-3 | TGTGCCATCAGTGCTCAGGGGTATACCGGGGAGCTGTTTTTT | CAISAQGYTGELFF
NA | TRBJ1-5 | 15 | TRBD1 | TRBV4-3 | TGCGCCAGCAGCCAAGATTGGCACAGGGGTCAGCCCCAGAATTTT | CASSQDWHRGQPQNF